This T cell receptor beta chain came from a study of Japanese encephalitis immunity and Zika vaccine responses (dated by TCRdb to 2020 to 2022). Regarding the complete study: Each included participant got alum-adjuvanted ZPIV three times, at weeks 0, 4 and 28, with every dose being 5.0 ug. For stimulation, either ZIKV structural-protein peptide pools divided into flavivirus-conserved and non-conserved sets were used, or JEV or YFV peptides matching the pre-vaccination. One dose of YFV vaccine (YF-VAX) was administered before ZPIV to roughly 12 participants, and fewer than 10 participants were flavivirus-naive. ZIKV peptides were 15-mers overlapping by 11 residues, selected for NetMHCpan/NetMHCII-predicted epitopes with affinity below 50 nM. TCR repertoires from a few flavivirus-naive individuals were additionally analyzed at weeks 2, 6 and 52 after the start of ZPIV vaccination. For TCR sequencing, several representative participants were selected from each pre-vaccination group, and samples were taken at week 0 (after pre-vaccination, before ZPIV) and at week 52. The study tested whether prior Japanese encephalitis virus (JEV) or yellow fever virus (YFV) vaccination shaped CD4 T cell responses to the Zika vaccine. About 12 participants were given two doses of JEV vaccine (IXIARO) 28 days apart, two to three months before the first ZPIV dose. Paper-wide results and their limitations: CD8 T cell responses of very low magnitude were detected against ZIKV peptide pools and were observed in only a few individuals. After ZPIV, a significant decrease in repertoire richness of CD4 T cells responding to conserved ZIKV epitopes was observed in JEV-pre-vaccinated donors. Because there were not enough samples, the peptide pools could not be deconvoluted, which meant the specific peptides behind the cross-reactive responses went unidentified. Higher repertoire similarity across time-points and stimulations was observed in JEV-pre-vaccinated donors than in YFV-pre-vaccinated donors, indicating that more clonotypes were common to ZIKV and JEV stimulation. Rather than the whole vaccinated cohort, the analysis covered just a subset of trial participants, namely those who received three doses and had adequate samples. Samples clustered by participant with no similarity between individuals, suggesting no public TCRs were detected.

The CDR3 measures 15 amino acids from cysteine to phenylalanine. Of the read, only the CDR3 DNA is kept; its 45 bases are in frame from base 1. V loses 3 bases at its end and J loses 4 bases; junction bases beyond the gene matches: 2. PBMCs were stained with CellTrace CFSE and grown for 6 days in RPMI containing around 8.7% human serum and peptide pools at approximately 1 ug/mL each. On a BD FACSAria, proliferating CD4 T cells were sorted without fixation as live CD56-CD19-CD16-CD3+CD4+ CFSE-low cells. The enrolled adults were healthy, and microneutralization screening showed them to be seronegative for ZIKV, JEV, YFV, DENV and WNV. Samples came from a phase 1, double-blinded, randomized, placebo-controlled trial of an alum-adjuvanted Zika purified-inactivated virus (ZPIV) vaccine. Peripheral blood mononuclear cells were isolated by standard procedure and were kept frozen in liquid nitrogen until use.

This clonotype is large (0.1 to 1%). Qualities for individual bases were not recorded, and no much larger clone is one base off. The method was 5' RACE. Before sequencing, the TCRbeta libraries were pooled in amounts proportional to the number of cells sorted for each library. Total RNA was extracted from sorted cells with RNAzol RT, and cDNA was synthesized with an oligo(dT) primer and a template-switching oligo. Using Kapa HiFi, PCR amplified the TCRbeta V-CDR3-J region between a SMARTer oligo primer and a TCRbeta constant-region primer. A second PCR attached Illumina adaptors and sample-specific index barcodes, followed by HighPrep bead cleanup and Bioanalyzer confirmation of a band of roughly 650 bp. The libraries were sequenced on an Illumina MiSeq using 2x151 bp paired-end reads. In the source study's methods: Reads were demultiplexed with an in-house Java program, and MiXCR assigned TCRbeta annotations and counted clonotypes. Repertoire overlap was measured with Morisita-Horn indices from the R package vegan, along with UPGMA clustering and Circos plots of recurring clonotypes. Shannon diversity and richness were normalized to the maximum possible value based on input cell numbers, so that values between 0 and 1 were obtained. CDR3beta sequences were aligned with MUSCLE, distances computed with SeqinR, and multidimensional scaling plotted in R. The public reads were reprocessed in TCRdb via fastp at Q25 and MiXCR, keeping in-frame beta chains. Identical CDR3 protein sequences are pooled into one entry, listed with their most common genes and DNA. What appears here as the V and J calls and clone size reflects TCRdb's work, not the paper's. Across this sample there are some 220 distinct CDR3 sequences, with roughly 4.9% seen only once. Of the sample, 35% to 45% is held by the ten largest clones.

The receptor was isolated from an adult woman who received an inactivated Zika virus vaccine. The material sequenced was antigen-activated CD4+ T cells from blood, cultured, taken during a Zika inactivated vaccine study. The sequence joins TRBV12-3 or TRBV12-4 to TRBJ2-3; 12 nucleotides in the junction match TRBD1. The CDR3 loop reads CASSLGQGAADTQYF. The DNA is as follows: TGTGCCAGCAGTTTGGGACAGGGGGCGGCAGATACGCAGTATTTT.